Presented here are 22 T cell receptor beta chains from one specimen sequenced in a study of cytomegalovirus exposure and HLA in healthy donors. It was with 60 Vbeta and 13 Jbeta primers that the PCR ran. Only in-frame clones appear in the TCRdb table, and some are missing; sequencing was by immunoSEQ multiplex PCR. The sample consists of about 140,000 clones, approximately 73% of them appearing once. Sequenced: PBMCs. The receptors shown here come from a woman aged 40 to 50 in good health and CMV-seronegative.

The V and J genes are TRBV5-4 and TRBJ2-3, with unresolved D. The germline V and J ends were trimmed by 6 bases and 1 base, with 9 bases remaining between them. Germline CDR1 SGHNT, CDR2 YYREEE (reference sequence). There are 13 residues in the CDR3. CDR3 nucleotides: TGTGCCAGCACCCCCGGAGGCACAGATACGCAGTATTTT. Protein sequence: CASTPGGTDTQYF.

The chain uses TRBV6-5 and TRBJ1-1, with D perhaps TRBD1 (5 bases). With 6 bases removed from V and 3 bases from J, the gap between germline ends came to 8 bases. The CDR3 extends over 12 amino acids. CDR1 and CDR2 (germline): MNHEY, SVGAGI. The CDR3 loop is CASRTAHTEAFF. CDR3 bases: TGTGCCAGCAGGACAGCCCACACTGAAGCTTTCTTT.

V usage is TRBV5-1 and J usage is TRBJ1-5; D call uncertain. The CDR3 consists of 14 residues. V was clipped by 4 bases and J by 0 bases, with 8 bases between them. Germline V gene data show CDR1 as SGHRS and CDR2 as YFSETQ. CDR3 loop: CASSAGGSNQPQHF. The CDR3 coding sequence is TGCGCCAGCAGCGCCGGTGGTAGCAATCAGCCCCAGCATTTT.

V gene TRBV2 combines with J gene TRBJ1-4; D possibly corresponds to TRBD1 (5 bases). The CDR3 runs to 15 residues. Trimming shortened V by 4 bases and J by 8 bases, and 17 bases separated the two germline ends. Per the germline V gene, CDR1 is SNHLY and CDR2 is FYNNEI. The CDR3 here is CASSVSGTGAEKLFF. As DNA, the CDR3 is TGTGCCAGCAGTGTCTCCGGGACTGGGGCGGAAAAACTGTTTTTT.

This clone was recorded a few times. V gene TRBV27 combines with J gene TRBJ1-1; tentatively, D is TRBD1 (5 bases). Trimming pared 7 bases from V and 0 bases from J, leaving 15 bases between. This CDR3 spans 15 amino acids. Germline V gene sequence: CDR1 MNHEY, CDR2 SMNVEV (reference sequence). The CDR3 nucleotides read TGTGCCAGCAAACCCAGGAGGGGTATGAACACTGAAGCTTTCTTT. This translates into CASKPRRGMNTEAFF.

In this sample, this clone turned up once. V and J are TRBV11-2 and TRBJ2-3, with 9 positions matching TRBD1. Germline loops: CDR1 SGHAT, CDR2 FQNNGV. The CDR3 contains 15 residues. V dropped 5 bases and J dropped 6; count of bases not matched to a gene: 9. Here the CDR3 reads CASSKGQGFSDTQYF. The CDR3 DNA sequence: TGTGCCAGCAGCAAGGGACAGGGCTTTTCGGATACGCAGTATTTT.

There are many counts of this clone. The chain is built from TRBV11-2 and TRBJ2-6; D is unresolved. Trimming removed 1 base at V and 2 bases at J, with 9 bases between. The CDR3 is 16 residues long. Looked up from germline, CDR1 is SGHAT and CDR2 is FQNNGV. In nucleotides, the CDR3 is TGTGCCAGCAGCTTAGGATCAGGTCCTGGGGCCAACGTCCTGACTTTC. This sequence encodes CASSLGSGPGANVLTF.

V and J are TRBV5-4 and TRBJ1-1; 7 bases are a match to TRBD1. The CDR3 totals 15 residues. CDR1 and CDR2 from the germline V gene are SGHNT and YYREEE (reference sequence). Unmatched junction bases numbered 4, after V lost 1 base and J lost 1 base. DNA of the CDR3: TGTGCCAGCAGCTTGACAGGGGCGTGGAACACTGAAGCTTTCTTT. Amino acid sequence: CASSLTGAWNTEAFF.

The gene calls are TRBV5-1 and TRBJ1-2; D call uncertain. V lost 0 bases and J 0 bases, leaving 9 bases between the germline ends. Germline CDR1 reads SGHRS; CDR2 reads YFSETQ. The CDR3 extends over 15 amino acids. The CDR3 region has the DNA TGCGCCAGCAGCTTGGGGTACAGAACTAACTATGGCTACACCTTC. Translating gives CASSLGYRTNYGYTF.

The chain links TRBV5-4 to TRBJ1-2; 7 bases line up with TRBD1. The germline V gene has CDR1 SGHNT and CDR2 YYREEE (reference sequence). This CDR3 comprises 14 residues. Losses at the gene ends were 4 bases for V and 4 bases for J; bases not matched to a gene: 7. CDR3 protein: CASSPGQTGYGYTF. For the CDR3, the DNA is TGTGCCAGCAGCCCGGGACAGACAGGCTATGGCTACACCTTC.

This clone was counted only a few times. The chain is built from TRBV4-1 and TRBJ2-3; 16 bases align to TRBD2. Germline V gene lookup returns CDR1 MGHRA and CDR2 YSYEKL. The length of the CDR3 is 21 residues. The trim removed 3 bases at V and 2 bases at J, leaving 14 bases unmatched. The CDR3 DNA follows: TGCGCCAGCAGCCAGGTTGGGACTAGCGGGGGGGCTGCTATTACCACAGATACGCAGTATTTT. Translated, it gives CASSQVGTSGGAAITTDTQYF.

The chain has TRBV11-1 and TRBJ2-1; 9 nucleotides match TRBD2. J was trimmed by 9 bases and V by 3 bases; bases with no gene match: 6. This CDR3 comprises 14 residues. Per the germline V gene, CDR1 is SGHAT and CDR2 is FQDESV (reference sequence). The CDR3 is CASSLGLAGLEQFF. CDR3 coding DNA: TGTGCCAGCAGCTTGGGGCTAGCGGGGCTTGAGCAGTTCTTC.

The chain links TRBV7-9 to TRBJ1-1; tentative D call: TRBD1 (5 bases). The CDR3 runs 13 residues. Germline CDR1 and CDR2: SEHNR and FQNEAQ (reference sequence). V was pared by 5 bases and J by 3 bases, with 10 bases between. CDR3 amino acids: CASSPRGDTEAFF. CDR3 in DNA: TGTGCCAGCAGCCCCCGGGGGGACACTGAAGCTTTCTTT. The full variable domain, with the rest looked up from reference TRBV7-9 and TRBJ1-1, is DTGVSQNPRHKITKRGQNVTFRCDPISEHNRLYWYRQTLGQGPEFLTYFQNEAQLEKSRLLSDRFSAERPKGSFSTLEIQRTEQGDSAMYLCASSPRGDTEAFFGQGTRLTVV.

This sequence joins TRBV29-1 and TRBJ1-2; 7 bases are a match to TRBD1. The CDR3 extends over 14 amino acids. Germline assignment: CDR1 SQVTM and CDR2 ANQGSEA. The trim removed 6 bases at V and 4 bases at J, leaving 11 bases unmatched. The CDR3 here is CSVQRQGAGYGYTF. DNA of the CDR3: TGCAGCGTCCAAAGACAGGGTGCGGGCTATGGCTACACCTTC.

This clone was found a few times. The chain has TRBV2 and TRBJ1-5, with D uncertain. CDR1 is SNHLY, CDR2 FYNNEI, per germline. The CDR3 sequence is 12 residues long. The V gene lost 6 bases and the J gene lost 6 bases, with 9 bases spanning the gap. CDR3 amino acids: CASSQYSQPQHF. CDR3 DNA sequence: TGTGCCAGCAGCCAATACAGTCAGCCCCAGCATTTT.

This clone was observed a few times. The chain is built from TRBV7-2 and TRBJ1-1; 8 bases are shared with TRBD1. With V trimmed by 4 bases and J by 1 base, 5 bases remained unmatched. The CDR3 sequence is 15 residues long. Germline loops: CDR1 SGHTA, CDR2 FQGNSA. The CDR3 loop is CASSSGQGKNTEAFF. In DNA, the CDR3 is TGTGCCAGCAGCTCCGGACAGGGTAAGAACACTGAAGCTTTCTTT.

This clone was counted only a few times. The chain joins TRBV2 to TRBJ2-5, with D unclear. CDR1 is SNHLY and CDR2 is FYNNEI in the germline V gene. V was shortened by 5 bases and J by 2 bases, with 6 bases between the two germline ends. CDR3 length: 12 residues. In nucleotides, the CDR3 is TGTGCCAGCAGTTTAGCACAAGAGACCCAGTACTTC. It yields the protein CASSLAQETQYF.

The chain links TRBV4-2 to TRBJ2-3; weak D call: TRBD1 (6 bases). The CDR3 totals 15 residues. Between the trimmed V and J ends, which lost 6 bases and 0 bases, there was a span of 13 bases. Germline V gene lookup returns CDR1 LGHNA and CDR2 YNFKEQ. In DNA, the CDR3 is TGTGCCAGCAGGCGACAGGCTACTAGCACAGATACGCAGTATTTT. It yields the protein CASRRQATSTDTQYF.

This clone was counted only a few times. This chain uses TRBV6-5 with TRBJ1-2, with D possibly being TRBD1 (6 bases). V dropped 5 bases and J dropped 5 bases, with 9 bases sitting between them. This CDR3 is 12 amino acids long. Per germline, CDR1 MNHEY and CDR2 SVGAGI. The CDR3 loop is CASSEQGYGYTF. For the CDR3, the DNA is TGTGCCAGCAGTGAGCAGGGGTATGGCTACACCTTC.

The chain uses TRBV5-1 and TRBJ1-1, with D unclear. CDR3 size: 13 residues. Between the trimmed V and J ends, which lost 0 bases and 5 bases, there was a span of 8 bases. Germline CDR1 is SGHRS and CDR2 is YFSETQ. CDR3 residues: CASSLELPTEAFF. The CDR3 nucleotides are TGCGCCAGCAGCTTGGAGCTCCCGACTGAAGCTTTCTTT.

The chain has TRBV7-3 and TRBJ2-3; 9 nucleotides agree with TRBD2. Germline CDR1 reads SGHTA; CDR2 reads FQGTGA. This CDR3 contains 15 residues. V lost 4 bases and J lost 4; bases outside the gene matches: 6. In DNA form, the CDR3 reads TGTGCCAGCAGCTCGGGGACTAGCCCCTCAGATACGCAGTATTTT. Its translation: CASSSGTSPSDTQYF.

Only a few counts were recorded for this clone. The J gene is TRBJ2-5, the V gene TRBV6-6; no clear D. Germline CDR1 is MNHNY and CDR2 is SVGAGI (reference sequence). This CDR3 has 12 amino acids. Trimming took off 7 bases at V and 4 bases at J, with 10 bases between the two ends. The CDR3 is CASTQTGETQYF. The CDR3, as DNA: TGTGCCAGCACCCAAACGGGAGAGACCCAGTACTTC.